This entry lists 27 T cell receptor beta chains sequenced from one sample in a study of identical twins (dated by TCRdb to about 2016). Library construction relied on 5' RACE. Reads for this sample came from an Illumina HiSeq 2000. The raw public data were reprocessed by TCRdb itself: fastp quality trimming at Q25, MiXCR clonotype calling, in-frame beta chains only. Every distinct CDR3 protein forms one entry, paired with its most common genes and DNA. The sample table shows around 290,000 distinct CDR3 sequences, and around 9.7% are seen once. The ten most abundant clones make up 7% to 8.5% of the sample. This sample also appeared in a second study, on yellow fever vaccine responses in identical twins.

Sequencing used CD8+ T cells sorted from blood. These receptors all stem from a woman aged 18 to 35 in good health.

This clonotype appeared a few times. This chain uses TRBV27 with TRBJ2-1; the match to TRBD2 covers 7 bases. Trimming cost V 3 bases and J 8 bases; bases outside gene matches: 16. Germline CDR1 is MNHEY and CDR2 is SMNVEV (reference sequence). The CDR3 spans 17 residues. Here the CDR3 DNA reads TGTGCCAGCAGTTTTCGGCCTAGCGGTCGAGACCTACATGAGCAGTTCTTC. This encodes CASSFRPSGRDLHEQFF.

The V gene is TRBV15, the J gene TRBJ2-1; 12 nucleotides match TRBD2. V gave up 3 bases and J gave up 5 bases; unmatched junction bases: 5. The germline gives CDR1 LNHNV, CDR2 YYDKDF (reference sequence). The CDR3 runs to 16 residues. CDR3 bases: TGTGCCACCAGCAGGGCTCGACTAGCGGGGGACAATGAGCAGTTCTTC. Amino acids: CATSRARLAGDNEQFF.

The table lists this clonotype with a few counts. V is TRBV7-6 and J is TRBJ2-2; TRBD2 agrees at 13 bases. The germline CDR1 and CDR2 sequences are SGHVS and FNYEAQ. The trim removed 0 bases at V and 7 bases at J, leaving 5 bases unmatched. CDR3 length: 17 residues. The CDR3 loop reads CASSLAGTSGNGGELFF. The CDR3, as DNA: TGTGCCAGCAGCTTAGCTGGGACTAGCGGGAATGGCGGGGAGCTGTTTTTT.

The CDR3 loop reads CIGGAGYTF. CDR3 sequence (DNA): TGCATCGGAGGTGCGGGCTACACCTTC. The V and J genes are TRBV20-1 and TRBJ1-2, with D hard to call. This CDR3 has 9 amino acids. CDR1 DFQATT and CDR2 SNEGSKA come from the germline V gene (reference sequence).

This clonotype was observed a few times. The J gene is TRBJ2-1, the V gene TRBV27, with D hard to call. V was trimmed by 5 bases and J by 10 bases, leaving 15 bases between them. The CDR3 extends over 13 amino acids. The germline V gene has CDR1 MNHEY and CDR2 SMNVEV (reference sequence). The CDR3 spells CASSPVGGNEQFF. In nucleotides, the CDR3 is TGTGCCAGCAGTCCGGTGGGTGGGAACGAGCAGTTCTTC.

This clonotype was observed a few times. This rearrangement joins TRBV5-1 to TRBJ2-3, with 13 bases lining up with TRBD2. Germline V gene lookup returns CDR1 SGHRS and CDR2 YFSETQ. V was pared by 2 bases and J by 6 bases, with 6 bases of the junction left unmatched. This CDR3 is 16 amino acids long. The CDR3 loop is CASSFRLAGGLDTQYF. The CDR3 nucleotides are TGCGCCAGCAGCTTTCGACTAGCGGGGGGTTTGGATACGCAGTATTTT.

This clonotype was found a few times. This sequence joins TRBV7-9 and TRBJ2-6; 8 nucleotides agree with TRBD1. The CDR3 length is 17 residues. Unmatched junction bases numbered 5, after V lost 4 bases and J lost 0 bases. From germline, CDR1 is SEHNR and CDR2 FQNEAQ (reference sequence). CDR3 amino acids: CASSSITGGSGANVLTF. The CDR3 nucleotides are TGTGCCAGCAGCTCCATTACAGGGGGCTCTGGGGCCAACGTCCTGACTTTC.

This clonotype occurred a few times. V gene TRBV2 combines with J gene TRBJ2-1; 15 nucleotides line up with TRBD2. Germline V gene data show CDR1 as SNHLY and CDR2 as FYNNEI. The V and J ends lost 6 bases and 0 bases, in that order; junction bases with no gene match: 9. The CDR3 loop spans 19 amino acids. The CDR3 loop reads CASSAAGTSGGSSYNEQFF. The CDR3 DNA follows: TGTGCCAGCAGCGCCGCCGGGACTAGCGGGGGGAGCTCCTACAATGAGCAGTTCTTC. The variable domain in full, completed from reference TRBV2 and TRBJ2-1, reads EPEVTQTPSHQVTQMGQEVILRCVPISNHLYFYWYRQILGQKVEFLVSFYNNEISEKSEIFDDQFSVERPDGSNFTLKIRSTKLEDSAMYFCASSAAGTSGGSSYNEQFFGPGTRLTVL.

This clonotype showed up many times. The CDR3 DNA reads TGTGCCAGCAGTCAGCGGGAGTCCTACGAGCAGTACTTC. This translates into CASSQRESYEQYF. This chain uses TRBV6-1 with TRBJ2-7; 8 bases align to TRBD2. J gave up 1 base and V 5 bases, and 1 base lay outside the gene matches. Germline CDR1 and CDR2: MNHNS and SASEGT. This CDR3 is 13 amino acids long.

This clonotype was observed many times. This chain joins TRBV27 and TRBJ2-7, with D possibly being TRBD1 (6 bases). Trimming took 6 bases from V and 2 from J, leaving 11 bases between them. This CDR3 has 13 amino acids. From germline, CDR1 is MNHEY and CDR2 SMNVEV (reference sequence). DNA of the CDR3: TGTGCCAGCAGCTTGCAGGGGCCCTACGAGCAGTACTTC. Its protein product is CASSLQGPYEQYF.

This chain connects TRBV11-1 to TRBJ2-7, with D tentatively TRBD1 (5 bases). The CDR3 runs to 19 residues. Germline CDR1 reads SGHAT; CDR2 reads FQDESV (reference sequence). Trimming shortened V by 5 bases and J by 4 bases, and 30 bases separated the two germline ends. CDR3 loop: CASSALNRNQGPLGYEQYF. In DNA form, the CDR3 reads TGTGCCAGCAGCGCTTTGAATAGGAACCAGGGCCCCCTTGGGTACGAGCAGTACTTC. The whole variable domain, filled in from reference TRBV11-1 and TRBJ2-7, reads EAEVAQSPRYKITEKSQAVAFWCDPISGHATLYWYRQILGQGPELLVQFQDESVVDDSQLPKDRFSAERLKGVDSTLKIQPAELGDSAMYLCASSALNRNQGPLGYEQYFGPGTRLTVT.

Details on this clonotype: A much more abundant neighbour one base away suggests this may be a read error. The chain carries TRBV6-4 and TRBJ1-1; 7 bases map to TRBD1. CDR1 is MRHNA, CDR2 SNTAGT, per germline. CDR3 length: 19 residues. This CDR3 is CACRQNAQEQGLILAEAFF. The CDR3 DNA follows: TGTGCCTGCAGACAAAACGCTCAAGAACAGGGGTTGATTCTCGCTGAAGCTTTCTTT.

In its sample, this clonotype was seen many times. V is TRBV27 and J is TRBJ2-2, with D unclear. The CDR3 is 13 amino acids. Trimming removed 10 bases at V and 3 bases at J, with 12 bases between. CDR1 and CDR2 from the germline V gene are MNHEY and SMNVEV (reference sequence). The CDR3 sequence is CATLEIYTGELFF. DNA for the CDR3: TGTGCCACCCTGGAAATATACACCGGGGAGCTGTTTTTT.

This clonotype was seen only a few times. This rearrangement joins TRBV18 to TRBJ2-1; unclear D gene. CDR3 size: 15 residues. Trimming removed 4 bases at V and 8 bases at J, with 18 bases between. Germline values: CDR1 KGHSH, CDR2 LQKENI. This CDR3 is CASSLAPRSSDEQFF. The CDR3 region has the DNA TGTGCCAGCTCACTGGCCCCGCGGTCGTCAGATGAGCAGTTCTTC.

This clonotype was picked up a small number of times. J is TRBJ2-7 and V is TRBV11-2; D is unresolved. CDR3 length: 13 amino acids. The V gene's germline CDR1 is SGHAT and CDR2 FQNNGV. Trimming left V 1 base short and J 3 bases short, with 7 bases between. In DNA form, the CDR3 reads TGTGCCAGCAGCTTAGGAGACATCTACGAGCAGTACTTC. Translated: CASSLGDIYEQYF.

In its sample, this clonotype was seen a few times. In DNA, the CDR3 is TGTGCCACCACGAGCAGGGGTACAGATACGCAGTATTTT. Protein: CATTSRGTDTQYF. The V and J genes are TRBV7-9 and TRBJ2-3; possibly TRBD1 for D (6 bases). CDR3 length: 13 amino acids. Germline lookup yields CDR1 SEHNR and CDR2 FQNEAQ (reference sequence). V lost 10 bases to trimming and J lost 3 bases, with 14 bases between them. Looking up the rest from reference TRBV7-9 and TRBJ2-3 gives the full variable domain: DTGVSQNPRHKITKRGQNVTFRCDPISEHNRLYWYRQTLGQGPEFLTYFQNEAQLEKSRLLSDRFSAERPKGSFSTLEIQRTEQGDSAMYLCATTSRGTDTQYFGPGTRLTVL.

V and J are TRBV4-3 and TRBJ2-1; TRBD2 agrees at 12 bases. The germline V gene encodes CDR1 LGHNA and CDR2 YSLEER. CDR3 length: 17 amino acids. The ends lost 0 bases at V and 4 bases at J; junction bases unmatched: 4. DNA for the CDR3: TGCGCCAGCAGCCAAGAGTCTAGCGGGAGGGTATACAATGAGCAGTTCTTC. Encoded protein: CASSQESSGRVYNEQFF.

This clonotype was counted ten times or more. This sequence joins TRBV5-5 and TRBJ1-5; the D gene is possibly TRBD1 (5 bases). CDR3 length equals 14 residues. The ends were cut back, 0 bases at V and 7 bases at J, with 11 bases in the middle. CDR1 is SGHKS, CDR2 YYEKEE, per germline (reference sequence). The CDR3 is CASSLEGAWQPQHF. The CDR3 nucleotides are TGTGCCAGCAGCTTGGAAGGGGCTTGGCAGCCCCAGCATTTT.

J is TRBJ2-1 and V is TRBV5-1; D possibly corresponds to TRBD2 (7 bases). Trimming pared 5 bases from V and 7 bases from J, leaving 16 bases between. In germline, CDR1 is SGHRS, CDR2 YFSETQ. The CDR3 loop spans 14 amino acids. The DNA of the CDR3 is TGCGCCAGCAGAGGGGAGGGGGTTTATAATGAGCAGTTCTTC. Its translation: CASRGEGVYNEQFF.

The CDR3 region is CASRDPGSEDEQYF. DNA of the CDR3: TGTGCCAGTCGCGATCCAGGAAGCGAGGACGAGCAGTACTTC. The genes are TRBV19 and TRBJ2-7; D uncertain. This CDR3 has 14 residues. Germline lookup yields CDR1 LNHDA and CDR2 SQIVND (reference sequence). V was shortened by 8 bases and J by 5 bases, with 19 bases between the two germline ends.

This clonotype was detected a few times. The V call is TRBV7-9, the J call TRBJ1-2; D is possibly TRBD1 (6 bases). V lost 5 bases to trimming and J lost 8 bases, with 24 bases between them. Germline lookup yields CDR1 SEHNR and CDR2 FQNEAQ (reference sequence). The CDR3 has 16 amino acids. CDR3 residues: CASSRTLKGDSEGYTF. CDR3 sequence (DNA): TGTGCCAGCAGCCGAACACTTAAGGGGGACTCAGAAGGCTACACCTTC.

CDR3 nucleotides: TGTGCCAGCAGCCCGAGGGGGACGGACGCCTACGAGCAGTACTTC. This gives the protein CASSPRGTDAYEQYF. V and J are TRBV7-9 and TRBJ2-7, with a tentative D call TRBD1 (6 bases). CDR1 and CDR2 (germline): SEHNR, FQNEAQ (reference sequence). V was shortened by 5 bases and J by 2 bases, with 16 bases between the two germline ends. This CDR3 has 15 residues.

V usage is TRBV15 and J usage is TRBJ2-7; possible D gene TRBD1, 6 bases. The CDR3 length is 16 residues. Looked up from germline, CDR1 is LNHNV and CDR2 is YYDKDF (reference sequence). V was pared by 5 bases and J by 3 bases, with 20 bases between. The CDR3: CATSSQPGDISYEQYF. DNA for the CDR3: TGTGCCACCAGCTCACAACCCGGGGACATCAGCTACGAGCAGTACTTC.

The sample holds many counts of this clonotype. The chain uses TRBV28 and TRBJ2-1; D is possibly TRBD1 (5 bases). V lost 8 bases and J lost 5, with 16 bases in between. CDR1 MDHEN and CDR2 SYDVKM come from the germline V gene. This CDR3 region has 14 residues. The CDR3 DNA follows: TGTGCCAGCTGCCCCCGACAGACAGACAATGAGCAGTTCTTC. This sequence encodes CASCPRQTDNEQFF.

The table lists this clonotype with a few counts. This chain uses TRBV9 with TRBJ2-3, with D unresolved. CDR3 length: 14 amino acids. V was clipped by 0 bases and J by 6 bases, with 11 bases between them. Germline V gene lookup returns CDR1 SGDLS and CDR2 YYNGEE. In nucleotides, the CDR3 is TGTGCCAGCAGCGTAGCCGGCTTCCCGGATACGCAGTATTTT. Translated, it gives CASSVAGFPDTQYF. Using reference TRBV9 and TRBJ2-3 for the parts outside the CDR3, the full variable domain is DSGVTQTPKHLITATGQRVTLRCSPRSGDLSVYWYQQSLDQGLQFLIQYYNGEERAKGNILERFSAQQFPDLHSELNLSSLELGDSALYFCASSVAGFPDTQYFGPGTRLTVL.

This clonotype was detected a few times. This chain uses TRBV4-3 with TRBJ2-1; no reliable D call. Germline assignment: CDR1 LGHNA and CDR2 YSLEER. The CDR3 loop spans 17 amino acids. V shed 4 bases and J shed 2 bases, with 18 bases lying between them. The CDR3 loop reads CASSLTHSDNTYNEQFF. As DNA, the CDR3 is TGCGCCAGCAGCCTAACACATTCCGACAACACCTACAATGAGCAGTTCTTC.

This clonotype was seen a few times. This chain joins TRBV6-2 or TRBV6-3 and TRBJ1-2, with a possible D match to TRBD1 (5 bases). V was trimmed by 2 bases and J by 8 bases, leaving 12 bases between them. CDR1 and CDR2 (germline): MNHEY, SVGEGT. The CDR3 runs 13 residues. The CDR3 DNA follows: TGTGCCAGCAGTTACAATGGGGGTGACGGCTACACCTTC. Amino acid sequence: CASSYNGGDGYTF.